The TCR beta chain described here comes from a study of CD8 T cells in ankylosing spondylitis. Broader study findings: Seemingly characteristic of ankylosing spondylitis blood was a TCR beta motif consisting of 7 or 8 highly homologous variants.

One entry per CDR3 protein, called by TCRdb with MiXCR from the 5' RACE reads. In the table there are almost 400,000 distinct CDR3 sequences, about a fifth of which are singletons. With respect to this clonotype: Its antigen is as yet unknown.

The CDR3 has 14 residues. V was pared by 3 bases and J by 4 bases, with 13 bases between. Per the germline V gene, CDR1 is LNHDA and CDR2 is SQIVND (reference sequence). The rearrangement joins TRBV19 to TRBJ2-7; D is possibly TRBD1 (5 bases). The specimen was blood, either unsorted or a sorted T cell fraction (not recorded which). The sequence was obtained from a male donor with ankylosing spondylitis. The CDR3 is CASSMARTHYEQYF. The CDR3 region has the DNA TGTGCCAGTAGTATGGCCAGGACACATTACGAGCAGTACTTC.